This TCR beta chain stems from a study of blood T cell repertoires in COVID-19. Generated by immunoSEQ multiplex PCR, the TCRdb table keeps only in-frame clones and is missing some. The sample holds about 370,000 clones, 75% to 90% seen once. CDR3 length: 12 residues. V was trimmed by 0 bases and J by 9 bases, leaving 6 bases between them. Germline assignment: CDR1 LGHDT and CDR2 YNNKEL (reference sequence). Participant-given clinical history determined each cohort assignment. This clone was seen a single time. The gene calls are TRBV3-1 (or the pseudogene TRBV3-2) and TRBJ2-1, with a tentative D call TRBD2 (6 bases). This receptor was identified in a young man who had recovered from COVID-19. Sequencing input: PBMCs or T cells enriched from blood (not recorded which). In nucleotides, the CDR3 is TGTGCCAGCAGCCAAGAGGGGGGTGAGCAGTTCTTC. Amino acid sequence: CASSQEGGEQFF.